This note documents a single T cell receptor (beta chain) sequence. Its antigen remains unidentified. An approximately 2.5 ml peripheral blood sample was drawn into PAXgene tubes per donor and stored at -80°C. Total RNA was isolated from whole blood with the PAXgene blood miRNA kit on an automated QIAcube, without T cell sorting. Peripheral blood from monozygotic twin pairs, either concordant or discordant for inflammatory bowel disease, underwent deep TCRalpha and TCRbeta repertoire profiling that used unique molecular barcoding. For every twin pair, smoking habits were documented, and each individual was categorised as a current, former or never smoker. The germline V gene specifies SGHRS as CDR1 and YFSETQ as CDR2. Measured from the cysteine to the phenylalanine, the CDR3 is 19 residues long. DNA was not recorded. The protocol used for the library was 5' RACE. The input for every TCR library was 3,500 to 4,000 ng of total RNA. For each sample, cDNA synthesis was carried out in eight separate reactions using SMARTScribe reverse transcriptase. During cDNA synthesis, template switching introduced unique molecular identifiers that contained a 6-nucleotide sample barcode. Two nested PCRs of about 16 and 10 cycles amplified the TCRalpha and TCRbeta cDNA, and bead purification followed each PCR. Before amplification, the cDNA was treated with uracil DNA-glycosylase and purified using the QIAquick PCR purification kit. The second PCR added Illumina TruSeq-compatible adapters along with sample-specific barcodes. TapeStation and Qubit were used to check library quality and concentration, and around 5.3 ng of each library was pooled. Pooled libraries were sequenced on an Illumina HiSeq2500 single-index Rapid Run with 2 x 100 bp reads and custom sequencing primers. In the source study's methods: MiGEC version 1.2.6 was used for UMI-based consensus assembly to correct PCR and sequencing errors. MiXCR version 2.1.1 was used to carry out V(D)J alignment, clonotype assembly and CDR3 extraction. To normalise gene usage, clonotype sharing and MAIT/NKT TCR abundance, the top 1000, 10 000 and 20 000 clonotypes in each sample were analysed. Diversity was computed as the inverse Simpson index with the vegan R package after downsampling to 27 000 UMIs. Statistical testing used paired Mann-Whitney U tests on the discordant twin pairs and applied Benjamini-Hochberg correction for multiple testing. TCRdb reprocessed the reads and provides one entry for every CDR3 protein sequence; no DNA is given. Here the V and J calls rest on TCRdb's processing, not on the authors' analysis. The sample's records list under 350,000 distinct CDR3 sequences. The ten largest make up less than 6.5% of the sample.

This entry belongs to a study of monozygotic twins with inflammatory bowel disease (dated by TCRdb to the late 2010s). The study in broad terms: The full study comprised approximately 28 monozygotic twin pairs: nine German pairs (four IBD-concordant, five IBD-discordant) and 19 IBD-discordant Danish pairs. Each individual had, on average, about 151 000 unique TCRalpha sequences and 181 000 unique TCRbeta sequences available for analysis. The search for disease-associated traits relied mainly on comparing, within discordant pairs, IBD patients with their genetically identical healthy co-twins.

Results and caveats for the whole study, not just this receptor: Because patients received different immunosuppressive treatments, the repertoires may have picked up extra background noise and variability between individuals. Different T cell subtypes could not be distinguished in the analysis. Measured by the inverse Simpson index, TCRbeta repertoire diversity was lower in IBD patients than in their healthy co-twins. Repertoire similarity did not differ between concordant and discordant twins, possibly due to limited statistical power. Fewer clonotypes were shared with other individuals by IBD patients than by healthy twins, most markedly in patients showing signs of disease activity. The results gave no support for a single strong signal or clonotype linked to IBD.

The V and J segments used are TRBV5-1 and TRBJ2-6; the TCRdb D gene call, TRBD2, has no DNA to confirm it. The sample consisted of blood. This TCR came from a human donor with ulcerative colitis or Crohn's disease, or a healthy co-twin of an affected twin (not recorded which). The CDR3 protein sequence reads: CASSLAGPKHSSGANVLTF.